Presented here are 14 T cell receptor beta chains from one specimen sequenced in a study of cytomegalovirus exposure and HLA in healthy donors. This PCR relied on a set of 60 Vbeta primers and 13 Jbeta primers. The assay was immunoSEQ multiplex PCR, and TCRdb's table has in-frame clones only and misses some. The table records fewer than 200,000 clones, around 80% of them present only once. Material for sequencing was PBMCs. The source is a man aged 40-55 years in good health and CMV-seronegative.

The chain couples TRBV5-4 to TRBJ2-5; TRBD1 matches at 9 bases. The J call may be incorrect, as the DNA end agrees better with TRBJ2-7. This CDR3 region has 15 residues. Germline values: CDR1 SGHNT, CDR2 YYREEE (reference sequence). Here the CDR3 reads CASSGTGQNPDEQYF. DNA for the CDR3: TGTGCCAGCAGCGGGACAGGGCAGAATCCGGACGAGCAGTACTTC.

The CDR3 loop is CAISGGTSANTGELFF. The CDR3 DNA sequence: TGTGCCATCAGTGGGGGGACTAGCGCGAACACCGGGGAGCTGTTTTTT. The V call is TRBV10-3, the J call TRBJ2-2; the match to TRBD2 covers 10 bases. The CDR3 is made up of 16 amino acids. The V segment lost 4 bases and the J segment 0 bases; nucleotides outside the gene matches: 2. CDR1 is ENHRY and CDR2 is SYGVKD in the germline V gene.

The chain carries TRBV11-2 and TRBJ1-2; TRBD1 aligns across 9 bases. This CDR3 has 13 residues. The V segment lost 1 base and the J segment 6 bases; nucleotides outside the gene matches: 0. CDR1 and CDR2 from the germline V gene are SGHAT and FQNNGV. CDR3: CASSLGTGDGYTF. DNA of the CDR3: TGTGCCAGCAGCTTAGGGACAGGGGATGGCTACACCTTC.

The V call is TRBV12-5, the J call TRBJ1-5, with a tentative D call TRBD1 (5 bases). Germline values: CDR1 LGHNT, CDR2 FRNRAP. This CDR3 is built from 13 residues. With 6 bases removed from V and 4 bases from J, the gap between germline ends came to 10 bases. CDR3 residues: CASGISGNQPQHF. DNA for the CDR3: TGTGCTAGTGGAATTTCAGGGAATCAGCCCCAGCATTTT.

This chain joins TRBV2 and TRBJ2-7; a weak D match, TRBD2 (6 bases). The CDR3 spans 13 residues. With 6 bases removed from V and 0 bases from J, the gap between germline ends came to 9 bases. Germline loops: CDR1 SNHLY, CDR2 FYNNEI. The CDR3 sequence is CASRGTFSYEQYF. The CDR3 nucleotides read TGTGCCAGCAGGGGGACTTTCTCCTACGAGCAGTACTTC.

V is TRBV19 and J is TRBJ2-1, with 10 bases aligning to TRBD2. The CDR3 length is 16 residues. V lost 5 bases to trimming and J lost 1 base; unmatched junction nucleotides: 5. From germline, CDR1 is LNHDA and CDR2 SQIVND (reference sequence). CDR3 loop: CASSVAGGLSYNEQFF. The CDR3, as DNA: TGTGCCAGTAGTGTAGCGGGAGGCCTTTCCTACAATGAGCAGTTCTTC.

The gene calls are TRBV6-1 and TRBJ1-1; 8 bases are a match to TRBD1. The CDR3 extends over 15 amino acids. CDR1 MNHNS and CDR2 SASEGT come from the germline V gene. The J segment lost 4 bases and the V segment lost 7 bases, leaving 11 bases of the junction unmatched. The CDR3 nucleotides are TGTGCCAGCACCCCAATCCAGGGGGCAGGCACTGAAGCTTTCTTT. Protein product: CASTPIQGAGTEAFF.

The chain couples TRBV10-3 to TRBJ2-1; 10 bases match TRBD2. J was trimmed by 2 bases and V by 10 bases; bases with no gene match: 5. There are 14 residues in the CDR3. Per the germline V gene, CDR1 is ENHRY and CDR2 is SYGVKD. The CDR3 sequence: CATTSGIPYNEQFF. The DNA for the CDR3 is TGTGCCACAACTAGCGGGATACCCTACAATGAGCAGTTCTTC.

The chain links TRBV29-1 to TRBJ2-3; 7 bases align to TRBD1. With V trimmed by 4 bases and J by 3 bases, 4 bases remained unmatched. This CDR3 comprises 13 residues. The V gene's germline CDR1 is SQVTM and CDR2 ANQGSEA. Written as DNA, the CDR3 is TGCAGCGTTGTCGGCAGGGGGACAGATACGCAGTATTTT. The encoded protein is CSVVGRGTDTQYF.

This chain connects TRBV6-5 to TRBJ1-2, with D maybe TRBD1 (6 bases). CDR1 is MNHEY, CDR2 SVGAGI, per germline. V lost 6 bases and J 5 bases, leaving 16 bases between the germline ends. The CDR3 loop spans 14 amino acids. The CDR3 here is CASSSGQSGYGYTF. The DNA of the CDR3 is TGTGCCAGCAGCTCCGGACAGTCTGGATATGGCTACACCTTC.

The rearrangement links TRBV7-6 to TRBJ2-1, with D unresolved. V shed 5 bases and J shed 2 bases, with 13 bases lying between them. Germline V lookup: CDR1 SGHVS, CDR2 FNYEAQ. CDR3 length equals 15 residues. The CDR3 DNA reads TGTGCCAGCAGCCCCCGCACAGCCACCTACAATGAGCAGTTCTTC. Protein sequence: CASSPRTATYNEQFF.

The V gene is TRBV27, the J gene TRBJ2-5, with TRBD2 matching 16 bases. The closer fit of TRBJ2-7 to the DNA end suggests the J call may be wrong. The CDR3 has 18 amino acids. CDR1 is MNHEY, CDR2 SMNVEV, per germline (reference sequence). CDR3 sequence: CASSSGLAGGAFSYEQYF. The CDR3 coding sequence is TGTGCCAGCAGTTCGGGACTAGCGGGAGGGGCTTTCTCCTACGAGCAGTACTTC.

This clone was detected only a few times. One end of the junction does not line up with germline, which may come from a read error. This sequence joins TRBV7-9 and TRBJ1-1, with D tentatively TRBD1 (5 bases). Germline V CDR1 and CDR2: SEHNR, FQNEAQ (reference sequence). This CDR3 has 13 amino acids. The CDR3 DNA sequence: TGTTCCAGCAGTCCCGACAGGAACACTGAAGCTTTCTTT. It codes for CSSSPDRNTEAFF.

The DNA for the CDR3 is TGTGCCAGCAGTGGCGGGGGCTTAGCGGGACGAAACTACGAGCAGTACTTC. Residues: CASSGGGLAGRNYEQYF. V usage is TRBV2 and J usage is TRBJ2-7, with 8 nucleotides matching TRBD2. The V gene end was trimmed by 4 bases and the J gene end by 3 bases; junction bases not matched to a gene: 14. The germline V gene encodes CDR1 SNHLY and CDR2 FYNNEI. CDR3 length: 17 amino acids.